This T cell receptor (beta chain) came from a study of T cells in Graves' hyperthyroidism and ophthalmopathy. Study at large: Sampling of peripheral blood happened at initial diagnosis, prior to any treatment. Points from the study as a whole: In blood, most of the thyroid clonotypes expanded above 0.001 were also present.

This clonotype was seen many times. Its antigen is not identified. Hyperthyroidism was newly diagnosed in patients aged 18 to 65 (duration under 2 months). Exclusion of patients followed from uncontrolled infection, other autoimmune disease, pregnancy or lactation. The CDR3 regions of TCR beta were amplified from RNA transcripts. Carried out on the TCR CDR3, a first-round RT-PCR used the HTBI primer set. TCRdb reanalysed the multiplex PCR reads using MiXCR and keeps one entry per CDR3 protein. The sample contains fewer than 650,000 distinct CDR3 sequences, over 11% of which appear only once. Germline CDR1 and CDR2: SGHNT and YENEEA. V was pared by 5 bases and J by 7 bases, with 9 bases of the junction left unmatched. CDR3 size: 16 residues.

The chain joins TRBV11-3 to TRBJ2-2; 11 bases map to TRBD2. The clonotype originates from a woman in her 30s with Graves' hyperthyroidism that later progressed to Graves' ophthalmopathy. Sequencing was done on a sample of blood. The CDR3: CASSPRGSGRDGELFF. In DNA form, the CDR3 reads TGTGCCAGCAGCCCGCGTGGTAGCGGGAGGGACGGGGAGCTGTTTTTT. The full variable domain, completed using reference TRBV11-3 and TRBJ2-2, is EAGVVQSPRYKIIEKKQPVAFWCNPISGHNTLYWYLQNLGQGPELLIRYENEEAVDDSQLPKDRFSAERLKGVDSTLKIQPAELGDSAVYLCASSPRGSGRDGELFFGEGSRLTVL.